One and the same sample provided the 20 T cell receptor beta chains below, sequenced in a study of cytomegalovirus exposure and HLA in healthy donors. Both 60 Vbeta primers and 13 Jbeta primers went into the PCR. Some clones are missing from TCRdb's copy, which holds only in-frame ones; the method was immunoSEQ multiplex PCR. The repertoire holds over 110,000 clones, 82% seen once, with around 2.4% in the top ten. Material: PBMCs. These receptor sequences come from a male donor in good health and CMV-seronegative.

This clone was detected only a few times. The CDR3 DNA is TGTGCCAGCAGTTGGGACAGGGGAAAGGGTGAGCAGTTCTTC. Translation gives CASSWDRGKGEQFF. J is TRBJ2-1 and V is TRBV7-8, with 10 bases aligning to TRBD1. The CDR3 is 14 amino acids. The V gene end was trimmed by 6 bases and the J gene end by 9 bases; junction bases not matched to a gene: 8. Germline values: CDR1 SGHVS, CDR2 FQNEAQ.

The chain combines TRBV19 with TRBJ2-5, with 9 bases lining up with TRBD1. Germline CDR1 LNHDA, CDR2 SQIVND (reference sequence). The J segment lost 4 bases and the V segment lost 10 bases, leaving 22 bases of the junction unmatched. The CDR3 covers 18 residues. The CDR3 reads CANLFPGQGGVVRETQYF. In DNA form, the CDR3 reads TGTGCCAACCTGTTCCCGGGACAGGGCGGGGTGGTACGAGAGACCCAGTACTTC.

The chain joins TRBV29-1 to TRBJ1-1; D might be TRBD1 (6 bases). Germline V gene sequence: CDR1 SQVTM, CDR2 ANQGSEA. This CDR3 spans 13 amino acids. Trimming took 7 bases from V and 6 from J, leaving 18 bases between them. The CDR3 loop is CSGARGDSPEAFF. The CDR3 coding sequence is TGCAGCGGGGCCAGGGGCGATTCACCTGAAGCTTTCTTT.

This sequence joins TRBV27 and TRBJ2-1; 7 nucleotides line up with TRBD2. V gave up 2 bases and J gave up 1 base; unmatched junction bases: 5. CDR3 size: 16 residues. Germline V gene lookup returns CDR1 MNHEY and CDR2 SMNVEV (reference sequence). CDR3 loop: CASSLGSGPSYNEQFF. CDR3 nucleotide sequence: TGTGCCAGCAGTTTAGGTAGCGGGCCGTCCTACAATGAGCAGTTCTTC.

The chain recombines TRBV5-4 with TRBJ2-3; TRBD2 matches 13 bases. The CDR3 has 17 amino acids. Germline V CDR1 and CDR2: SGHNT, YYREEE (reference sequence). V was pared by 4 bases and J by 4 bases, with 9 bases of the junction left unmatched. The CDR3 DNA is TGTGCCAGCAGCCCTTGGACTAGCGGGAGCGGCTCAGATACGCAGTATTTT. The encoded protein is CASSPWTSGSGSDTQYF.

The V and J genes are TRBV28 and TRBJ2-7; TRBD2 is a possible D gene (6 bases). Trimming shortened V by 2 bases and J by 4 bases, and 21 bases separated the two germline ends. CDR1 is MDHEN, CDR2 SYDVKM, per germline. The CDR3 is made up of 17 amino acids. CDR3 protein: CASSLGHTEGIVYEQYF. In nucleotides, the CDR3 is TGTGCCAGCAGTTTAGGGCACACGGAGGGGATAGTATACGAGCAGTACTTC.

The V and J genes are TRBV7-3 and TRBJ2-7, with D uncertain. From germline, CDR1 is SGHTA and CDR2 FQGTGA. The CDR3 contains 13 residues. The V end was cut by 2 bases, the J end by 3 bases, with 8 bases between. CDR3 nucleotides: TGTGCCAGCAGCTTAGGGCACCACTACGAGCAGTACTTC. Protein: CASSLGHHYEQYF. Using reference TRBV7-3 and TRBJ2-7 for the parts outside the CDR3, the full variable domain is GAGVSQTPSNKVTEKGKYVELRCDPISGHTALYWYRQSLGQGPEFLIYFQGTGAADDSGLPNDRFFAVRPEGSVSTLKIQRTERGDSAVYLCASSLGHHYEQYFGPGTRLTVT.

The CDR3 protein is CASKVQGAMYEQYF. The DNA for the CDR3 is TGTGCCAGCAAAGTACAGGGGGCTATGTACGAGCAGTACTTC. V gene TRBV6-1 combines with J gene TRBJ2-7; 9 bases are a match to TRBD1. The CDR3 runs to 14 residues. The trim removed 7 bases at V and 4 bases at J, leaving 8 bases unmatched. Per the germline V gene, CDR1 is MNHNS and CDR2 is SASEGT.

V and J are TRBV19 and TRBJ2-7; 7 bases are a match to TRBD1. The CDR3 is 13 residues long. J gave up 5 bases and V 5 bases, and 6 bases lay outside the gene matches. The germline gives CDR1 LNHDA, CDR2 SQIVND (reference sequence). The CDR3 here is CASSADRFHEQYF. Written as DNA, the CDR3 is TGTGCCAGTAGTGCGGACAGGTTCCACGAGCAGTACTTC.

V usage is TRBV27 and J usage is TRBJ2-1; 7 bases are a match to TRBD2. This CDR3 has 16 residues. J lost 3 bases, V lost 0 bases, and 5 bases had no gene match. CDR1 and CDR2 (germline): MNHEY, SMNVEV (reference sequence). CDR3: CASSLSAGAGYNEQFF. The DNA of the CDR3 is TGTGCCAGCAGTTTATCGGCGGGAGCGGGCTACAATGAGCAGTTCTTC.

The chain uses TRBV30 and TRBJ2-1; TRBD1 is a possible D gene (6 bases). Germline CDR1 GTSNPN, CDR2 SVGIG (reference sequence). V was pared by 0 bases and J by 0 bases, with 15 bases between. The CDR3 runs to 17 residues. The CDR3 DNA follows: TGTGCCTGGAGTGTAGGACAGCCGGAAAGCTCCTACAATGAGCAGTTCTTC. Encoded protein: CAWSVGQPESSYNEQFF. Filled out from reference TRBV30 and TRBJ2-1, the complete variable domain reads SQTIHQWPATLVQPVGSPLSLECTVEGTSNPNLYWYRQAAGRGLQLLFYSVGIGQISSEVPQNLSASRPQDRQFILSSKKLLLSDSGFYLCAWSVGQPESSYNEQFFGPGTRLTVL.

The chain couples TRBV5-4 to TRBJ2-5; 7 bases agree with TRBD1. This CDR3 has 15 residues. Germline V CDR1 and CDR2: SGHNT, YYREEE (reference sequence). V dropped 3 bases and J dropped 2; count of bases not matched to a gene: 7. CDR3 bases: TGTGCCAGCAGCTCCGACCCGGGACAGCAAGAGACCCAGTACTTC. Its translation: CASSSDPGQQETQYF.

The chain is built from TRBV30 and TRBJ1-5, with TRBD1 matching 10 bases. This CDR3 is built from 16 residues. CDR1 is GTSNPN and CDR2 is SVGIG in the germline V gene (reference sequence). With 2 bases clipped from V and 7 bases from J, the junction kept 11 bases outside the gene matches. The CDR3 spells CAWSTLHPGQGQPQHF. The CDR3 coding sequence is TGTGCCTGGAGTACCCTACACCCGGGACAGGGGCAGCCCCAGCATTTT.

The V and J genes are TRBV18 and TRBJ2-2, with TRBD2 matching over 13 bases. Germline V gene sequence: CDR1 KGHSH, CDR2 LQKENI. V shed 5 bases and J 3 bases; nucleotides not matched to a gene: 9. The CDR3 length is 18 residues. CDR3 sequence (DNA): TGTGCCAGCTCATCCAGACTAGCGGGAGGACCGGACACCGGGGAGCTGTTTTTT. This sequence encodes CASSSRLAGGPDTGELFF. The full variable domain, in which reference TRBV18 and TRBJ2-2 provide the parts outside the CDR3, is NAGVMQNPRHLVRRRGQEARLRCSPMKGHSHVYWYRQLPEEGLKFMVYLQKENIIDESGMPKERFSAEFPKEGPSILRIQQVVRGDSAAYFCASSSRLAGGPDTGELFFGEGSRLTVL.

The V call is TRBV7-9, the J call TRBJ2-1; unclear D gene. This CDR3 is built from 8 residues. Looked up from germline, CDR1 is SEHNR and CDR2 is FQNEAQ (reference sequence). V dropped 10 bases and J dropped 12 bases, with 7 bases sitting between them. The DNA of the CDR3 is TGTGCCACGAGAGTGCAGTTCTTC. It encodes CATRVQFF.

The rearrangement uses TRBV29-1 and TRBJ2-5, with D uncertain. Germline V CDR1 and CDR2: SQVTM, ANQGSEA. Trimming pared 3 bases from V and 5 bases from J, leaving 4 bases between. This CDR3 spans 10 amino acids. The CDR3 sequence is CSVDRETQYF. For the CDR3, the DNA is TGCAGCGTTGATCGGGAGACCCAGTACTTC.

The rearrangement links TRBV6-1 to TRBJ2-7; 7 nucleotides match TRBD1. The CDR3 spans 14 residues. V was clipped by 3 bases and J by 4 bases; unmatched bases: 6. Germline V lookup: CDR1 MNHNS, CDR2 SASEGT. The CDR3 DNA reads TGTGCCAGCAGTGAGCCCGGGACAGCTTACGAGCAGTACTTC. Protein product: CASSEPGTAYEQYF.

The chain joins TRBV7-2 to TRBJ1-5, with 8 bases that match TRBD1. Germline V gene sequence: CDR1 SGHTA, CDR2 FQGNSA. The CDR3 covers 13 residues. Unmatched junction bases numbered 4, after V lost 1 base and J lost 11 bases. CDR3 DNA sequence: TGTGCCAGCAGCTTAGTAGAGGACAGGGCCCAGCATTTT. Protein: CASSLVEDRAQHF.

This clone appeared a few times. The CDR3 sequence is CAISESQGAYGYTF. CDR3 nucleotides: TGTGCCATCAGTGAGTCCCAGGGGGCCTATGGCTACACCTTC. The chain uses TRBV10-3 and TRBJ1-2; 8 bases align to TRBD1. With 0 bases clipped from V and 4 bases from J, the junction kept 1 base outside the gene matches. The CDR3 has 14 amino acids. CDR1 and CDR2 (germline): ENHRY, SYGVKD.

This clone was seen only a few times. This chain links TRBV9 with TRBJ2-5, with D hard to call. CDR1 and CDR2 (germline): SGDLS, YYNGEE. Trimming took 0 bases from V and 4 from J, leaving 10 bases between them. The CDR3 totals 14 residues. The CDR3 is CASSVDRPGETQYF. The CDR3 nucleotides read TGTGCCAGCAGCGTAGACCGACCGGGAGAGACCCAGTACTTC.